The clone carrying this T cell receptor beta chain was seen just once. This sample is part of a study of blood T cell repertoires in COVID-19. Sequenced by immunoSEQ multiplex PCR; TCRdb stores in-frame clones only, minus some. Here the sample spans about 46,000 clones, 88% being singletons. Trimming pared 5 bases from V and 5 bases from J, leaving 10 bases between. CDR1 and CDR2 from the germline V gene are SGHAT and FQNNGV. The CDR3 loop spans 12 amino acids. The source is a man between 50 and 59 years old with active COVID-19. The material sequenced was peripheral blood. The genes are TRBV11-2 and TRBJ2-7; D possibly corresponds to TRBD1 (5 bases). DNA for the CDR3: TGTGCCAGCAGCCCAGACAGAGACGAGCAGTACTTC. Translating it yields CASSPDRDEQYF.